These 26 T cell receptor beta chains came from one sample sequenced in a study of regulatory T cells in long-lasting Graves disease. Libraries of TCR beta came from iRepertoire HTBI primers plus Arm-PCR of CDR3 regions. In TCRdb, the multiplex PCR reads were re-called with MiXCR into one record per CDR3 protein. The table lists about 290,000 distinct CDR3 sequences, 20% to 25% of them singletons. The time point: persistent/refractory GD, antithyroid drugs over 5 years with positive TRAb. The TCR library was made from RNA extracted from PBMCs. This material consisted of peripheral blood mononuclear cells (PBMCs), taken when the disease was refractory, from a patient treated with antithyroid drugs. The receptors come from a female donor with Graves disease.

This clonotype was counted many times. This chain uses TRBV27 with TRBJ1-2, with 9 bases identical to TRBD1. The V gene end was trimmed by 5 bases and the J gene end by 6 bases; junction bases not matched to a gene: 7. The CDR3 length is 14 residues. Germline CDR1 is MNHEY and CDR2 is SMNVEV (reference sequence). CDR3 in DNA: TGTGCCAGCAGTACACAGGGGGCGCAGGATGGCTACACCTTC. This encodes CASSTQGAQDGYTF.

This clonotype occurred a few times. The chain uses TRBV29-1 and TRBJ2-6, with D perhaps matching TRBD2 (5 bases). Germline values: CDR1 SQVTM, CDR2 ANQGSEA. V was pared by 6 bases and J by 2 bases, with 11 bases between. The CDR3 runs to 14 residues. For the CDR3, the DNA is TGCAGCGTGGTACCGGGGACTGGGGCCAACGTCCTGACTTTC. It is translated as CSVVPGTGANVLTF.

V is TRBV19 and J is TRBJ1-1; 8 nucleotides match TRBD1. Germline lookup yields CDR1 LNHDA and CDR2 SQIVND (reference sequence). The CDR3 consists of 14 residues. V was clipped by 6 bases and J by 5 bases; unmatched bases: 8. The CDR3 spells CASSSGGSRTEAFF. DNA for the CDR3: TGTGCCAGTAGCTCAGGGGGCTCGAGGACTGAAGCTTTCTTT.

The V call is TRBV7-3, the J call TRBJ2-3, with D unresolved. Per germline, CDR1 SGHTA and CDR2 FQGTGA. This CDR3 is built from 13 residues. Trimming pared 0 bases from V and 5 bases from J, leaving 6 bases between. The CDR3 nucleotides read TGTGCCAGCAGCTTAACGTGGGGAGATACGCAGTATTTT. Translating gives CASSLTWGDTQYF.

This clonotype was seen a handful of times. The rearrangement joins TRBV7-9 to TRBJ1-1, with 7 nucleotides matching TRBD1. Germline V gene lookup returns CDR1 SEHNR and CDR2 FQNEAQ (reference sequence). Trimming removed 2 bases from V and 3 bases from J; junction bases left unmatched: 12. The CDR3 spans 17 residues. CDR3 coding DNA: TGTGCCAGCAGCTTAAGGGGGCCAGGGTCGGGAGACACTGAAGCTTTCTTT. This translates into CASSLRGPGSGDTEAFF.

This clonotype came up a few times. The chain recombines TRBV20-1 with TRBJ1-5, with TRBD1 as a possible D gene (6 bases). V lost 3 bases and J 0 bases, leaving 9 bases between the germline ends. This CDR3 region has 14 residues. CDR1 and CDR2 from the germline V gene are DFQATT and SNEGSKA (reference sequence). CDR3 sequence reads: CSASRGYSNQPQHF. The CDR3 DNA follows: TGCAGTGCTAGTAGGGGGTATAGCAATCAGCCCCAGCATTTT.

This chain links TRBV27 with TRBJ1-2, with D possibly being TRBD1 (6 bases). V gave up 5 bases and J gave up 5 bases, with 18 bases separating them. This CDR3 spans 15 amino acids. The V gene's germline CDR1 is MNHEY and CDR2 SMNVEV (reference sequence). Written as DNA, the CDR3 is TGTGCCAGCAGTATCCTTCGGGGGCGCGAGTATGGCTACACCTTC. Translation gives CASSILRGREYGYTF.

This clonotype was counted ten times or more. The V call is TRBV28, the J call TRBJ1-4, with 7 bases identical to TRBD1. The CDR3 has 14 residues. The germline CDR1 and CDR2 sequences are MDHEN and SYDVKM. After removal of 4 bases from V and 4 bases from J, the junction contained 3 bases not matched to a gene. CDR3 sequence: CASSYRGLNEKLFF. The CDR3 coding sequence is TGTGCCAGCAGTTACAGGGGACTTAATGAAAAACTGTTTTTT. The whole variable domain, remainder taken from reference TRBV28 and TRBJ1-4, is DVKVTQSSRYLVKRTGEKVFLECVQDMDHENMFWYRQDPGLGLRLIYFSYDVKMKEKGDIPEGYSVSREKKERFSLILESASTNQTSMYLCASSYRGLNEKLFFGSGTQLSVL.

This clonotype was seen repeatedly, ten times or more. The chain employs TRBV2 and TRBJ1-1; a possible D gene is TRBD1 (5 bases). The CDR3 extends over 11 amino acids. The germline gives CDR1 SNHLY, CDR2 FYNNEI. V was cut by 7 bases and J by 6 bases, with 9 bases left in between. In DNA, the CDR3 is TGTGCCAGCACGGGGGGTCCTGAAGCTTTCTTT. As protein: CASTGGPEAFF.

V usage is TRBV2 and J usage is TRBJ2-2; TRBD2 might be the D (5 bases). The CDR3 consists of 15 residues. V lost 2 bases, J lost 7 bases, and 14 bases lay in between. Germline CDR1 SNHLY, CDR2 FYNNEI. The CDR3 nucleotides are TGTGCCAGCAGTGAACCAATGACTAAAGTCGGGGAGCTGTTTTTT. Encoded protein: CASSEPMTKVGELFF.

There are many counts of this clonotype. The chain uses TRBV15 and TRBJ2-5; 10 bases fit TRBD2. Germline V gene data show CDR1 as LNHNV and CDR2 as YYDKDF (reference sequence). The CDR3 consists of 18 residues. With V trimmed by 1 base and J by 4 bases, 12 bases remained unmatched. For the CDR3, the DNA is TGTGCCACCAGCAGAGGGGCTAGCGGGAGTTGGTTAGGAGAGACCCAGTACTTC. Its translation is CATSRGASGSWLGETQYF.

The V and J genes are TRBV4-1 and TRBJ2-2; 15 bases fit TRBD2. V was pared by 3 bases and J by 8 bases, with 13 bases of the junction left unmatched. Germline-derived CDR1 and CDR2 are MGHRA and YSYEKL. The CDR3 spans 19 residues. The DNA of the CDR3 is TGCGCCAGCAGCCATCGACCCGTGGGACTAGCGGGAGGCCGTGGGGAGCTGTTTTTT. This gives the protein CASSHRPVGLAGGRGELFF.

The chain couples TRBV20-1 to TRBJ1-3, with D possibly being TRBD1 (6 bases). V gave up 5 bases and J gave up 2 bases, with 10 bases separating them. The CDR3 length is 13 residues. Germline V gives CDR1 DFQATT, CDR2 SNEGSKA (reference sequence). The CDR3 sequence is CSALQGTGNTIYF. In DNA, the CDR3 is TGCAGTGCTCTCCAGGGGACTGGAAACACCATATATTTT.

V gene TRBV5-5 combines with J gene TRBJ2-5; no firm D call. The J call is uncertain, as TRBJ2-1 better fits the DNA end. Germline values: CDR1 SGHKS, CDR2 YYEKEE (reference sequence). This CDR3 spans 12 amino acids. The CDR3 DNA sequence: TGTGCCAGCAGCCCTAGGATGGATGAGCAGTTCTTC. Its translation: CASSPRMDEQFF.

This clonotype was counted ten times or more. The chain uses TRBV12-3 or TRBV12-4 and TRBJ2-6, with 8 bases that match TRBD2. The J segment lost 2 bases and the V segment lost 8 bases, leaving 2 bases of the junction unmatched. The CDR3 runs 14 residues. CDR3 protein: CASSGGAGANVLTF. The CDR3 DNA reads TGTGCCAGCTCGGGGGGGGCTGGGGCCAACGTCCTGACTTTC.

This clonotype was seen ten or more times. The chain employs TRBV7-2 and TRBJ1-2, with D hard to call. The V end lost 5 bases, the J end lost 4 bases, and 11 bases lay between the germline ends. Per germline, CDR1 SGHTA and CDR2 FQGNSA. The CDR3 is made up of 13 amino acids. CDR3 nucleotide sequence: TGTGCCAGCAGCCTCGGTCCCTCCTATGGCTACACCTTC. This encodes CASSLGPSYGYTF.

This clonotype was observed once. Since a much larger clone is just one base distant, this may be a read error. Because it lacks the conserved phenylalanine or tryptophan at the end, this CDR3 is likely a read error. This chain joins TRBV27 and TRBJ2-7; 9 nucleotides match TRBD1. The CDR3 consists of 14 residues. V dropped 6 bases and J dropped 5; count of bases not matched to a gene: 8. Per germline, CDR1 MNHEY and CDR2 SMNVEV (reference sequence). CDR3 nucleotide sequence: TGTGCCAGCAGCCTCTTGGGACAGGGAGACGAGCAGTACCTC. Translating gives CASSLLGQGDEQYL.

Concerning this clonotype: A much larger clone is a single base away; this may be a read error. The V call is TRBV18, the J call TRBJ2-7; TRBD1 matches at 10 bases. Germline lookup yields CDR1 KGHSH and CDR2 LQKENI. The CDR3 is 15 amino acids. CDR3 in amino acids: CVSSPPDRGLYEQYF. Here the CDR3 DNA reads TGTGTCAGCTCACCCCCAGACAGGGGGCTCTACGAGCAGTACTTC.

Many counts were recorded for this clonotype. V usage is TRBV19 and J usage is TRBJ2-6; no clear D gene. The CDR3 sequence is 15 residues long. V shed 3 bases and J shed 2 bases, with 8 bases lying between them. Germline V gene sequence: CDR1 LNHDA, CDR2 SQIVND (reference sequence). The CDR3 DNA reads as TGTGCCAGTAGTATCTTCAGTGCTGGGGCCAACGTCCTGACTTTC. Amino acids: CASSIFSAGANVLTF.

This clonotype has more than one count but fewer than ten. The chain uses TRBV6-1 and TRBJ1-1; D not certain. Germline CDR1 MNHNS, CDR2 SASEGT. V was cut by 4 bases and J by 1 base, with 7 bases left in between. The CDR3 contains 13 residues. The CDR3 reads CASSVTANTEAFF. The CDR3 DNA reads TGTGCCAGCAGTGTGACCGCGAACACTGAAGCTTTCTTT.

The chain uses TRBV2 and TRBJ1-6, with D possibly being TRBD1 (6 bases). V shed 6 bases and J shed 5 bases, with 14 bases lying between them. The CDR3 loop spans 15 amino acids. Germline CDR1 and CDR2: SNHLY and FYNNEI. The CDR3 region has the DNA TGTGCCAGCAGGGGAGCGGGACAAAATAATTCACCCCTCCACTTT. This codes for CASRGAGQNNSPLHF.

Comment on this clonotype: Possible read error: a much larger clone is one base away. CDR3 sequence: CASGLHGGADQPQHF. CDR3 in DNA: TGCGCCAGCGGCTTGCACGGGGGGGCCGATCAGCCCCAGCATTTT. V usage is TRBV5-1 and J usage is TRBJ1-5, with TRBD1 as a possible D gene (6 bases). The CDR3 sequence is 15 residues long. Looked up from germline, CDR1 is SGHRS and CDR2 is YFSETQ.

In its sample, this clonotype was seen many times. The chain joins TRBV20-1 to TRBJ1-5, with TRBD1 as a possible D gene (6 bases). Germline lookup yields CDR1 DFQATT and CDR2 SNEGSKA (reference sequence). Between the trimmed V and J ends, which lost 0 bases and 1 base, there was a span of 16 bases. The CDR3 extends over 17 amino acids. CDR3 sequence reads: CSARDARGAYSNQPQHF. The CDR3 DNA is TGCAGTGCTAGAGATGCGAGGGGGGCCTACAGCAATCAGCCCCAGCATTTT.

In its sample, this clonotype was seen many times. The chain has TRBV9 and TRBJ2-5, with D possibly TRBD1 on 5 matching bases. CDR1 and CDR2 from the germline V gene are SGDLS and YYNGEE. V was shortened by 4 bases and J by 5 bases, with 18 bases between the two germline ends. This CDR3 has 15 amino acids. CDR3: CASSPDGLKGETQYF. The CDR3 DNA reads as TGTGCCAGCAGCCCAGATGGTCTTAAGGGGGAGACCCAGTACTTC.

This clonotype was detected ten times or more. V and J are TRBV27 and TRBJ2-5, with D possibly being TRBD1 (6 bases). V lost 3 bases and J lost 5, with 13 bases in between. Germline lookup yields CDR1 MNHEY and CDR2 SMNVEV (reference sequence). The length of the CDR3 is 14 residues. The CDR3 loop reads CASSLGQGMETQYF. CDR3 DNA: TGTGCCAGCAGTTTGGGGCAGGGGATGGAGACCCAGTACTTC.

The gene calls are TRBV19 and TRBJ2-7, with 8 bases that match TRBD2. This CDR3 region has 15 residues. Trimming cost V 4 bases and J 1 base; bases outside gene matches: 6. Germline V gene data show CDR1 as LNHDA and CDR2 as SQIVND (reference sequence). The CDR3 nucleotides are TGTGCCAGTAGTAATCGAACTAGCGGATCCTACGAGCAGTACTTC. Residues: CASSNRTSGSYEQYF. The variable domain in full, completed from reference TRBV19 and TRBJ2-7, reads DGGITQSPKYLFRKEGQNVTLSCEQNLNHDAMYWYRQDPGQGLRLIYYSQIVNDFQKGDIAEGYSVSREKKESFPLTVTSAQKNPTAFYLCASSNRTSGSYEQYFGPGTRLTVT.